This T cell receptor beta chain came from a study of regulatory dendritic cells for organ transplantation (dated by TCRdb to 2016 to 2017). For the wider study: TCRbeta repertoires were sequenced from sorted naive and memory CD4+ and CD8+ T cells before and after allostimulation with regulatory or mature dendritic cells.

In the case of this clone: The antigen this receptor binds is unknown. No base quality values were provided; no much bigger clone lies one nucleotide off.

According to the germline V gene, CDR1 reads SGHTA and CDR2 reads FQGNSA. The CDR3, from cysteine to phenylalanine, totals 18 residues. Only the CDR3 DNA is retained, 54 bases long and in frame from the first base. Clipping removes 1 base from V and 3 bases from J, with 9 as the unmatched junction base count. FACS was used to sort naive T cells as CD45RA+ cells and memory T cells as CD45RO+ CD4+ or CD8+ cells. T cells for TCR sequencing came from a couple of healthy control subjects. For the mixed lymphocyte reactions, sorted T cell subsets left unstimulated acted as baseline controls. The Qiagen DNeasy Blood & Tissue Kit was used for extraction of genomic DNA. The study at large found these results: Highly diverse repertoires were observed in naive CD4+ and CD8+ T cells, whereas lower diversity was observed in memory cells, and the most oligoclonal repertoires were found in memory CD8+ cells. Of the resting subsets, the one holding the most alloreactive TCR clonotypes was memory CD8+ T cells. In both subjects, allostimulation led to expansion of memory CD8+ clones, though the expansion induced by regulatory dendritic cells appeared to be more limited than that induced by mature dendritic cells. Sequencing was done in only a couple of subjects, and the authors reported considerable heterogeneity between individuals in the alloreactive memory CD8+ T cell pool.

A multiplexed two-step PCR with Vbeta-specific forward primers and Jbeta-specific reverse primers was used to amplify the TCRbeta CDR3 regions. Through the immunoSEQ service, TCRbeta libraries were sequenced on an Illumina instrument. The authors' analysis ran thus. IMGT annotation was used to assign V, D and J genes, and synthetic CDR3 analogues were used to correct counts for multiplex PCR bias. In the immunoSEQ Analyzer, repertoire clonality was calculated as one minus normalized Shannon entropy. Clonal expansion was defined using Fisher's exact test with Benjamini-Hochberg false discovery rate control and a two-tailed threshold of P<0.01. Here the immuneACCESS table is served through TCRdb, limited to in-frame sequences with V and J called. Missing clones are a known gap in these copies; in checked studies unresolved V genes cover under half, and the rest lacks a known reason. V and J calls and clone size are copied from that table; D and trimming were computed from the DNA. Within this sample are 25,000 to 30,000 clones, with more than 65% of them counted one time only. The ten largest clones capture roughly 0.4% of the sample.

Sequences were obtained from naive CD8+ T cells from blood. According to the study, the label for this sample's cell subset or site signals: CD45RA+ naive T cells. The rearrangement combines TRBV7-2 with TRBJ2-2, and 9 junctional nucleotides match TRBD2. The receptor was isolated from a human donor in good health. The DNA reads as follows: TGTGCCAGCAGCTTAGAAGGGTTAGCGGGGGAAGACACCGGGGAGCTGTTTTTT. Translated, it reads CASSLEGLAGEDTGELFF.